This passage covers 2 T cell receptor beta chains from one sample sequenced in a study of shared clonotypes between healthy human individuals. TCRdb's table, derived via immunoSEQ multiplex PCR, lists solely in-frame clones and lacks some. The data contain some 1,600,000 clones, roughly 98% of them seen just once; the ten biggest clones take up roughly 0.45%. Sequencing was performed on naive CD4+ T cells sorted from blood. Subset of the sample: CD45RA+ positively selected. These receptors were taken from a man younger than 45 in good health.

The chain combines TRBV5-4 with TRBJ2-1, with 10 positions matching TRBD2. The CDR3 is 16 amino acids. CDR1 and CDR2 from the germline V gene are SGHNT and YYREEE (reference sequence). J was trimmed by 8 bases and V by 0 bases; bases with no gene match: 8. Here the CDR3 reads CASSLALAGAVDEQFF. In nucleotides, the CDR3 is TGTGCCAGCAGCTTGGCCCTAGCGGGAGCTGTCGATGAGCAGTTCTTC.

The rearrangement links TRBV5-1 to TRBJ1-1; TRBD1 matches 7 bases. CDR3 length equals 14 residues. Trimming removed 4 bases from V and 3 bases from J; junction bases left unmatched: 6. Germline CDR1 reads SGHRS; CDR2 reads YFSETQ. This CDR3 is CASSPTGFDTEAFF. Here the CDR3 DNA reads TGCGCCAGCAGCCCGACAGGGTTTGACACTGAAGCTTTCTTT. The complete variable domain, with remaining parts taken from reference TRBV5-1 and TRBJ1-1, reads KAGVTQTPRYLIKTRGQQVTLSCSPISGHRSVSWYQQTPGQGLQFLFEYFSETQRNKGNFPGRFSGRQFSNSRSEMNVSTLELGDSALYLCASSPTGFDTEAFFGQGTRLTVV.